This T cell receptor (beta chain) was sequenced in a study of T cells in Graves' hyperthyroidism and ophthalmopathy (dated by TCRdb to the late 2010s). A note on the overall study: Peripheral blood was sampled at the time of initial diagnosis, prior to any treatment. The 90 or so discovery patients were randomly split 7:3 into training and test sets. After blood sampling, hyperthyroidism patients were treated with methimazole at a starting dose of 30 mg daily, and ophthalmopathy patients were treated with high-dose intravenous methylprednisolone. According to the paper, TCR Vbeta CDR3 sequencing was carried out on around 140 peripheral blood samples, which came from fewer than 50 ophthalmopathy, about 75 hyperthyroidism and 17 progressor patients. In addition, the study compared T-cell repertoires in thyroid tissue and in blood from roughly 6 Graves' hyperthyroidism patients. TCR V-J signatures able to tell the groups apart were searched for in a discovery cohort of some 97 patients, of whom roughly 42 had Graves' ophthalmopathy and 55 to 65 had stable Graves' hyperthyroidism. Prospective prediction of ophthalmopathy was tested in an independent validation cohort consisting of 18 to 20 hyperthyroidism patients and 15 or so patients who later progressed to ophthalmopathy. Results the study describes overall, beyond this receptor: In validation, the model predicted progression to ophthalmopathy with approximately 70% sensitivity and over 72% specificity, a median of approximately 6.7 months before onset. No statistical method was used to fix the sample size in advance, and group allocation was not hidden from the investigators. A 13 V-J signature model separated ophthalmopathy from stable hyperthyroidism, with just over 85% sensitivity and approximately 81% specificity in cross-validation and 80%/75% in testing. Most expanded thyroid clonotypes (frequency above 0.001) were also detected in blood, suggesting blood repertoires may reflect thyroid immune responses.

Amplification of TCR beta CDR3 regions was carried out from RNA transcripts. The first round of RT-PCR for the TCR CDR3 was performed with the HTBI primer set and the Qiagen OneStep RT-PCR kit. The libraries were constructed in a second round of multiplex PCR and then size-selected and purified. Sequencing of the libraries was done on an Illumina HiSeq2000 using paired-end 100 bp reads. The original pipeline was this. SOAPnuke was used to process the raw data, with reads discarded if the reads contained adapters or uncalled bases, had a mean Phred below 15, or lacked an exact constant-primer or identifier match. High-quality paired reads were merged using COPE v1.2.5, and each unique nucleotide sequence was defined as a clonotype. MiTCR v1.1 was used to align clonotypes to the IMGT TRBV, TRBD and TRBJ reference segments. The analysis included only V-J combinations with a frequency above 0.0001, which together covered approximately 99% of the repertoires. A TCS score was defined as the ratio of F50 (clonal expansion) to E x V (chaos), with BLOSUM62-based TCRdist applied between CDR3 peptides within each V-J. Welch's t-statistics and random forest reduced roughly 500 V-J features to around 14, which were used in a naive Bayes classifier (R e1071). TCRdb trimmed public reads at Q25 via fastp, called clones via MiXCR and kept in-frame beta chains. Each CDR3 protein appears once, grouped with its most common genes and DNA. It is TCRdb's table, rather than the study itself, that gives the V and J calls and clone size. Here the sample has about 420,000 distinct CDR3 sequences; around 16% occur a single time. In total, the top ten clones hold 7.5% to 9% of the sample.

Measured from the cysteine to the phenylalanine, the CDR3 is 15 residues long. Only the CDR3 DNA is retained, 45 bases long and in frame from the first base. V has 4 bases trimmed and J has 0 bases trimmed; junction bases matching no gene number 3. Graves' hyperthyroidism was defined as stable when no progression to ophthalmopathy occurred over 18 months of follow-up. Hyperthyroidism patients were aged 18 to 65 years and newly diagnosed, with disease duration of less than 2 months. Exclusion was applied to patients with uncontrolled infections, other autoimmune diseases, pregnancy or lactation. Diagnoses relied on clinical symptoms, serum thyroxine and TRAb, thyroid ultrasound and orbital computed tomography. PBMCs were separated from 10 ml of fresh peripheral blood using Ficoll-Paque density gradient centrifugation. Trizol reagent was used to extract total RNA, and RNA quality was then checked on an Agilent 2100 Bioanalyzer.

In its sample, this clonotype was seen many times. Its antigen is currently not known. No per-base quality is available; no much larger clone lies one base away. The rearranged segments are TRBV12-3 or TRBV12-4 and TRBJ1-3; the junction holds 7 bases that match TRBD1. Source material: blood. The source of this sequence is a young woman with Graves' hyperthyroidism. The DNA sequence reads TGTGCCAGCAGTTGGACAGGCCTCTCTGGAAACACCATATATTTT. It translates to CASSWTGLSGNTIYF.